This T cell receptor (beta chain) was identified during a study of blood T cell repertoires in COVID-19. Study-level information: In each case, the material was cDNA or gDNA derived from T cells, B-cell-depleted T cells, or PBMCs.

In its sample, this clone ranks as medium-sized. Within the sample, other DNA sequences also encode this same CDR3. Per the germline V gene, CDR1 is MGHRA and CDR2 is YSYEKL. The CDR3 extends over 16 amino acids. V was cut by 0 bases and J by 0 bases, with 6 bases left in between. The method was immunoSEQ multiplex PCR; TCRdb's version includes in-frame clones alone and lacks a portion of them. Here the sample spans some 96,000 clones, 88% being singletons. The specimen was peripheral blood. The receptor comes from a human donor in a cohort sampled during active COVID-19. This chain connects TRBV4-1 to TRBJ2-6, with D possibly matching TRBD2 (5 bases). Written as DNA, the CDR3 is TGCGCCAGCAGCCAAGAGGGGAGCTCTGGGGCCAACGTCCTGACTTTC. Translated, it gives CASSQEGSSGANVLTF.